The sequence of this T cell receptor (beta chain) was determined in a study of T cell changes during pregnancy in multiple sclerosis. The data were produced by immunoSEQ multiplex PCR, yet TCRdb's version contains in-frame clones alone and is incomplete. Here the sample spans some 49,000 clones, roughly 90% being singletons. Germline CDR1 and CDR2: LGHNA and YSLEER. The CDR3 consists of 17 residues. Trimming left V 0 bases short and J 5 bases short, with 18 bases between. V and J are TRBV4-3 and TRBJ2-3; the D gene is possibly TRBD1 (7 bases). This receptor was obtained from a female donor in good health, enrolled as a control in a pregnancy study. Sequencing used peripheral blood, obtained after pregnancy. The CDR3: CASSQDGWQGGLDTQYF. In DNA, the CDR3 is TGCGCCAGCAGCCAAGATGGCTGGCAGGGGGGACTAGATACGCAGTATTTT.